Shown below are 5 T cell receptor beta chains from a single sample sequenced in a study of T-cell memory formation after mild COVID-19. Using its own MiXCR run on the 5' RACE reads, TCRdb lists one record per CDR3 protein. The sample lists hundreds of thousands of distinct CDR3 sequences, 18% occurring once. The material sequenced was PBMCs or a T cell subset sorted from them (not recorded which). The receptors stem from an adult woman who had mild COVID-19 (a few samples of this study predate the infection). Cell type and time point are not known.

V usage is TRBV30 and J usage is TRBJ2-7, with 8 bases fitting TRBD2. The trim removed 5 bases at V and 3 bases at J, leaving 6 bases unmatched. Germline assignment: CDR1 GTSNPN and CDR2 SVGIG (reference sequence). This CDR3 region has 13 residues. The CDR3 protein is CAWSLAAHYEQYF. CDR3 coding DNA: TGTGCCTGGTCACTAGCGGCTCACTACGAGCAGTACTTC.

The chain links TRBV6-1 to TRBJ2-4; 10 positions agree with TRBD1. V was clipped by 9 bases and J by 7 bases; unmatched bases: 15. CDR1 MNHNS and CDR2 SASEGT come from the germline V gene. There are 16 residues in the CDR3. CDR3 in DNA: TGTGCCAGTGAAGACAGGGGGCCCCACACAGGGAACATTCAGTACTTC. This gives the protein CASEDRGPHTGNIQYF.

This clonotype has only a few counts. This rearrangement joins TRBV25-1 to TRBJ2-2, with D possibly matching TRBD2 (6 bases). V gave up 3 bases and J gave up 6 bases, with 11 bases separating them. Germline values: CDR1 MGHDK, CDR2 SYGVNS. The CDR3 spans 14 residues. The CDR3 protein is CASSEGQRAGELFF. The CDR3 DNA sequence: TGTGCCAGCAGTGAGGGGCAGCGGGCCGGGGAGCTGTTTTTT.

This clonotype occurred a few times. This chain joins TRBV24-1 and TRBJ2-1; D possibly uses TRBD1 or TRBD2 (5 bases each). Per the germline V gene, CDR1 is KGHDR and CDR2 is SFDVKD. Trimming removed 3 bases from V and 12 bases from J, with 17 bases in between. The CDR3 extends over 14 amino acids. The CDR3, as DNA: TGTGCCACCAGTGATACTAGACAGTCCGATCGGCAGTTCTTC. It encodes CATSDTRQSDRQFF.

The CDR3 DNA is TGCGCCAGCAAGAGGGATGAAAAACTGTTTTTT. Translating gives CASKRDEKLFF. The chain joins TRBV4-1 to TRBJ1-4; the D is unclear. The CDR3 has 11 residues. With 7 bases removed from V and 6 bases from J, the gap between germline ends came to 6 bases. Germline lookup yields CDR1 MGHRA and CDR2 YSYEKL.